These 24 T cell receptor beta chains share one sample of origin, sequenced in a study of shared clonotypes between healthy human individuals. Here immunoSEQ multiplex PCR was the method, and the copy in TCRdb shows in-frame clones only, minus some. The table shows approximately 810,000 clones, with 92% occurring only once. Naive CD8 isolation took CD45RO-negative cells positively selected for CCR7 and excluded terminally differentiated effector memory CD45RA+ cells. What was sequenced was naive CD8+ T cells sorted from blood. Source of these receptors: a man aged 30 to 45 in good health.

V and J are TRBV14 and TRBJ1-2; D gene unclear. The CDR3 loop spans 12 amino acids. Deletions cut 0 bases from V and 2 bases from J, with 1 base between. The V gene's germline CDR1 is SGHDN and CDR2 FVKESK. As DNA, the CDR3 is TGTGCCAGCAGCCAAGACAACTATGGCTACACCTTC. Its translation is CASSQDNYGYTF.

The rearrangement joins TRBV28 to TRBJ2-2; the D call may be TRBD1 or TRBD2 (5 bases each). The ends were cut back, 3 bases at V and 2 bases at J, with 10 bases in the middle. This CDR3 spans 15 amino acids. The germline V gene has CDR1 MDHEN and CDR2 SYDVKM. CDR3 sequence: CASSFMGDNTGELFF. In DNA, the CDR3 is TGTGCCAGCAGTTTTATGGGGGATAACACCGGGGAGCTGTTTTTT.

The genes are TRBV28 and TRBJ2-7, with 10 bases aligning to TRBD2. The CDR3 totals 20 residues. CDR1 MDHEN and CDR2 SYDVKM come from the germline V gene. V shed 4 bases, J shed 6 bases, and the junction held 24 bases outside the gene matches. CDR3 amino acids: CASSSPGKREGAQPSPEQYF. The CDR3 nucleotides are TGTGCCAGCAGTTCCCCCGGGAAGCGGGAGGGCGCCCAGCCCTCCCCCGAGCAGTACTTC.

The V gene is TRBV5-1, the J gene TRBJ2-5, with D hard to call. Germline CDR1 and CDR2: SGHRS and YFSETQ. With 2 bases removed from V and 0 bases from J, the gap between germline ends came to 5 bases. The CDR3 consists of 13 residues. CDR3: CASSLTDQETQYF. The CDR3 DNA reads as TGCGCCAGCAGCTTAACGGACCAAGAGACCCAGTACTTC.

This rearrangement joins TRBV27 to TRBJ2-2; TRBD2 might be the D (6 bases). Per the germline V gene, CDR1 is MNHEY and CDR2 is SMNVEV (reference sequence). This CDR3 spans 17 amino acids. V was pared by 5 bases and J by 0 bases, with 16 bases between. The DNA of the CDR3 is TGTGCCAGCAGTAGCTGGGGGGAACTACCGAACACCGGGGAGCTGTTTTTT. As protein: CASSSWGELPNTGELFF.

The V call is TRBV27, the J call TRBJ2-7; 7 positions agree with TRBD2. CDR3 length: 15 residues. Germline V gene sequence: CDR1 MNHEY, CDR2 SMNVEV (reference sequence). Trimming removed 2 bases from V and 0 bases from J; junction bases left unmatched: 4. CDR3 nucleotides: TGTGCCAGCAGTTTAGGGCGGGGGAGCTCCTACGAGCAGTACTTC. This translates into CASSLGRGSSYEQYF.

The count of this clone is one. The chain combines TRBV9 with TRBJ2-7, with a possible D match to TRBD2 (6 bases). V was shortened by 0 bases and J by 6 bases, with 16 bases between the two germline ends. The CDR3 is 15 amino acids. Germline loops: CDR1 SGDLS, CDR2 YYNGEE. The CDR3 nucleotides are TGTGCCAGCAGCGTAGCTGGGGGGAGTGGAGGCGAGCAGTACTTC. Protein sequence: CASSVAGGSGGEQYF.

The genes are TRBV5-6 and TRBJ2-3; 7 bases match TRBD2. CDR3 length: 16 amino acids. Germline-derived CDR1 and CDR2 are SGHDT and YYEEEE. V shed 4 bases, J shed 2 bases, and the junction held 10 bases outside the gene matches. The CDR3 DNA follows: TGTGCCAGCAGCGGGCCGGGACTAAGTCTCACAGATACGCAGTATTTT. This sequence encodes CASSGPGLSLTDTQYF.

V and J are TRBV29-1 and TRBJ1-1; 7 bases match TRBD1. The length of the CDR3 is 12 residues. Germline V gene data show CDR1 as SQVTM and CDR2 as ANQGSEA. The V segment lost 4 bases and the J segment 4 bases; nucleotides outside the gene matches: 3. The CDR3 sequence is CSVVGGGTEAFF. CDR3 DNA sequence: TGCAGCGTTGTAGGGGGCGGCACTGAAGCTTTCTTT.

The chain recombines TRBV5-1 with TRBJ2-6; 11 nucleotides agree with TRBD1. CDR3 size: 19 residues. Germline trimming cut 0 bases from V and 3 bases from J; bases unmatched to any gene: 8. CDR1 is SGHRS and CDR2 is YFSETQ in the germline V gene. In DNA, the CDR3 is TGCGCCAGCAGCTTGGGGACAGGGGGCACCTTTGTTGGGGCCAACGTCCTGACTTTC. Protein: CASSLGTGGTFVGANVLTF.

This clone appeared a single time. The genes are TRBV29-1 and TRBJ2-1, with a tentative D call TRBD2 (5 bases). The germline V gene encodes CDR1 SQVTM and CDR2 ANQGSEA. V was clipped by 3 bases and J by 4 bases, with 16 bases between them. The CDR3 covers 15 residues. The CDR3 reads CSVDGADAGYNEQFF. In DNA form, the CDR3 reads TGCAGCGTTGATGGAGCGGATGCCGGTTACAATGAGCAGTTCTTC.

This chain links TRBV20-1 with TRBJ1-2; TRBD1 is a possible D gene (5 bases). Trimming left V 5 bases short and J 5 bases short, with 9 bases between. The CDR3 runs to 11 residues. The germline CDR1 and CDR2 sequences are DFQATT and SNEGSKA (reference sequence). CDR3 in DNA: TGCAGTGCTTCACAGGAGTATGGCTACACCTTC. Translating it yields CSASQEYGYTF.

The gene calls are TRBV25-1 and TRBJ2-4, with 7 bases fitting TRBD2. The CDR3 is 13 residues long. In germline, CDR1 is MGHDK, CDR2 SYGVNS. V was pared by 11 bases and J by 4 bases, with 8 bases of the junction left unmatched. The CDR3 region has the DNA TGTGCCGGGGGACTACCTAAAAAAAACATTCAGTACTTC. Amino acid sequence: CAGGLPKKNIQYF.

As to this clone: This sample includes further DNA sequences coding for the same CDR3. The rearrangement uses TRBV15 and TRBJ2-7, with TRBD1 matching 9 bases. This CDR3 region has 15 residues. After removal of 1 base from V and 1 base from J, the junction contained 2 bases not matched to a gene. Germline CDR1 and CDR2: LNHNV and YYDKDF (reference sequence). CDR3 bases: TGTGCCACCAGCAGAGTGACAGGGGGGTCCTACGAGCAGTACTTC. It encodes CATSRVTGGSYEQYF.

This rearrangement joins TRBV5-1 to TRBJ2-7; the match to TRBD1 covers 7 bases. Germline CDR1 reads SGHRS; CDR2 reads YFSETQ. V lost 4 bases to trimming and J lost 3 bases; unmatched junction nucleotides: 4. CDR3 size: 13 residues. This CDR3 is CASSLGGFYEQYF. The CDR3 coding sequence is TGCGCCAGCAGCCTAGGGGGCTTCTACGAGCAGTACTTC.

The chain employs TRBV29-1 and TRBJ2-3; 8 bases fit TRBD1. Germline CDR1 and CDR2: SQVTM and ANQGSEA. CDR3 length: 16 amino acids. V lost 0 bases to trimming and J lost 2 bases; unmatched junction nucleotides: 7. The CDR3 protein is CSVEDLPGGPTDTQYF. In DNA form, the CDR3 reads TGCAGCGTTGAAGATCTTCCAGGGGGCCCCACAGATACGCAGTATTTT.

This clone occurred once. This chain's CDR3 is CASSLIVPADTQYF. The CDR3 coding sequence is TGTGCCAGCAGTTTAATAGTTCCGGCAGATACGCAGTATTTT. The chain recombines TRBV27 with TRBJ2-3; no clear D gene. V lost 2 bases, J lost 4 bases, and 10 bases lay in between. Germline V gene sequence: CDR1 MNHEY, CDR2 SMNVEV (reference sequence). The CDR3 length is 14 residues.

This clone was seen just once. This chain links TRBV2 with TRBJ2-2; TRBD2 aligns across 10 bases. Germline V gives CDR1 SNHLY, CDR2 FYNNEI. V gave up 8 bases and J gave up 8 bases; unmatched junction bases: 11. CDR3 length: 15 amino acids. CDR3 loop: CASHRAGGPLGELFF. The CDR3 nucleotides are TGTGCCAGCCACAGAGCGGGAGGGCCGTTAGGGGAGCTGTTTTTT.

The genes are TRBV30 and TRBJ1-5; 12 bases line up with TRBD1. The CDR3 length is 15 residues. The J segment lost 6 bases and the V segment lost 3 bases, leaving 6 bases of the junction unmatched. Germline V gene lookup returns CDR1 GTSNPN and CDR2 SVGIG (reference sequence). The CDR3 protein is CAWSAGQGAGQPQHF. The CDR3 nucleotides are TGTGCCTGGAGCGCGGGACAGGGGGCTGGTCAGCCCCAGCATTTT.

The rearrangement links TRBV15 to TRBJ2-1, with TRBD2 matching over 8 bases. Germline V gene lookup returns CDR1 LNHNV and CDR2 YYDKDF (reference sequence). CDR3 length: 17 residues. J gave up 6 bases and V 3 bases, and 13 bases lay outside the gene matches. The CDR3 reads CATSSVTGTSWGNEQFF. The DNA for the CDR3 is TGTGCCACCAGCAGCGTGACCGGGACTAGTTGGGGCAATGAGCAGTTCTTC.

The chain combines TRBV27 with TRBJ2-1; D ambiguous. The CDR3 is 13 residues long. Trimming took off 0 bases at V and 3 bases at J, with 3 bases between the two ends. Germline assignment: CDR1 MNHEY and CDR2 SMNVEV (reference sequence). CDR3 in amino acids: CASSLSDYNEQFF. CDR3 coding DNA: TGTGCCAGCAGTTTATCGGACTACAATGAGCAGTTCTTC.

V gene TRBV19 combines with J gene TRBJ2-7, with unresolved D. The germline V gene encodes CDR1 LNHDA and CDR2 SQIVND (reference sequence). The CDR3 consists of 18 residues. The ends were cut back, 2 bases at V and 0 bases at J, with 20 bases in the middle. The CDR3 is CASSIFAVGFSSSYEQYF. The CDR3 region has the DNA TGTGCCAGTAGTATATTTGCCGTTGGCTTTAGTTCCTCCTACGAGCAGTACTTC.

The rearrangement links TRBV19 to TRBJ2-1, with 12 bases fitting TRBD2. CDR1 and CDR2 from the germline V gene are LNHDA and SQIVND (reference sequence). This CDR3 spans 14 amino acids. Trimming took 7 bases from V and 5 from J; bases not matched to a gene: 3. The CDR3, as DNA: TGTGCCAGTACATGGACTAGCGGGAACAATGAGCAGTTCTTC. As protein: CASTWTSGNNEQFF.

The DNA for the CDR3 is TGTGCCAGCAGCACCACAACAAGGGGGGGGGATCAGCCCCAGCATTTT. Translated, it gives CASSTTTRGGDQPQHF. This chain connects TRBV27 to TRBJ1-5; D is possibly TRBD1 (6 bases). This CDR3 region has 16 residues. Between the trimmed V and J ends, which lost 6 bases and 5 bases, there was a span of 20 bases. CDR1 and CDR2 (germline): MNHEY, SMNVEV (reference sequence).